This entry is about one TCR beta chain. The antigen is undetermined. Before the COVID-19 pandemic, during about 2011-2019, CD4+ T cells were taken from unexposed donors. Isolation of CD4+ T cells took place after around eleven days in culture. Fresh IL-2 medium replaced half the medium on days 3 and 7. This CDR3 contains 15 residues. Per germline, CDR1 SGHNT and CDR2 YYREEE (reference sequence). V shed 0 bases and J shed 5 bases, with 14 bases lying between them. This sample was taken from a study of CD4 T cells in relation to SARS-CoV-2 and coronaviruses. Study details: Controls used an HIV-1 Nef peptide pool or no peptide.

Study observations and caveats: Pre-pandemic and post-infection samples never came from the same donor. Compared with monoreactive clones, crossreactive clones showed significantly weaker SARS-CoV-2 expansion.

Assay: immunoSEQ multiplex PCR; the TCRdb copy retains only in-frame clones and omits some. The table includes 27,000 or so clones, around two thirds detected once. Sequencing was performed on CD4+ T cells from PBMCs, cultured in vitro. This clonotype was sampled from a human donor in good health. This rearrangement joins TRBV5-4 to TRBJ1-2; D is unclear. CDR3 DNA sequence: TGTGCCAGCAGCTTGGATGTGGGATTAGGGTATGGCTACACCTTC. This codes for CASSLDVGLGYGYTF.